These 29 T cell receptor beta chains came from one sample sequenced in a study of blood T cell repertoires in COVID-19. The data were produced by immunoSEQ multiplex PCR, yet TCRdb's version contains in-frame clones alone and is incomplete. Seen here are under 250,000 clones, around 88% observed once, and the top ten hold roughly 5.2%. Source material: peripheral blood. The receptors were sampled from an elderly woman with COVID-19, enrolled during active disease.

The rearrangement joins TRBV25-1 to TRBJ1-1; 8 nucleotides agree with TRBD1. The CDR3 totals 14 residues. J gave up 1 base and V 4 bases, and 2 bases lay outside the gene matches. Germline V gives CDR1 MGHDK, CDR2 SYGVNS. The CDR3 DNA follows: TGTGCCAGCAGTGTAGGACAGGGGAACACTGAAGCTTTCTTT. This translates into CASSVGQGNTEAFF. The full variable domain, rest sourced from reference TRBV25-1 and TRBJ1-1, is EADIYQTPRYLVIGTGKKITLECSQTMGHDKMYWYQQDPGMELHLIHYSYGVNSTEKGDLSSESTVSRIRTEHFPLTLESARPSHTSQYLCASSVGQGNTEAFFGQGTRLTVV.

V is TRBV4-3 and J is TRBJ1-5; D may be TRBD1 (6 bases). V was pared by 4 bases and J by 5 bases, with 9 bases between. This CDR3 spans 13 amino acids. Germline CDR1 reads LGHNA; CDR2 reads YSLEER. CDR3 sequence reads: CASSLEGDQPQHF. CDR3 sequence (DNA): TGCGCCAGCAGCCTCGAGGGGGATCAGCCCCAGCATTTT.

This clone was recorded only once. The chain carries TRBV19 and TRBJ1-1, with 7 bases that match TRBD1. The V and J ends lost 5 bases and 10 bases, in that order; junction bases with no gene match: 13. Germline loops: CDR1 LNHDA, CDR2 SQIVND (reference sequence). This CDR3 is 14 amino acids long. CDR3 nucleotides: TGTGCCAGTAGTCTTAAAGGGGGCGCGATCGGAGCTTTCTTT. This gives the protein CASSLKGGAIGAFF.

This chain links TRBV10-3 with TRBJ1-3; TRBD1 matches 7 bases. The CDR3 extends over 15 amino acids. Germline V gene sequence: CDR1 ENHRY, CDR2 SYGVKD. V was pared by 4 bases and J by 3 bases, with 6 bases of the junction left unmatched. The CDR3 region is CAISVDRAFGNTIYF. CDR3 nucleotide sequence: TGTGCCATCAGTGTCGACAGGGCTTTTGGAAACACCATATATTTT.

This sequence joins TRBV7-2 and TRBJ1-3; D unclear. The CDR3 length is 16 residues. V was shortened by 2 bases and J by 0 bases, with 11 bases between the two germline ends. Germline V gene lookup returns CDR1 SGHTA and CDR2 FQGNSA. The CDR3: CASSLTQLISGNTIYF. In nucleotides, the CDR3 is TGTGCCAGCAGCTTAACTCAACTGATCTCTGGAAACACCATATATTTT.

The gene calls are TRBV4-2 and TRBJ2-3; TRBD1 aligns across 9 bases. V shed 0 bases, J shed 10 bases, and the junction held 11 bases outside the gene matches. The CDR3 runs to 16 residues. In germline, CDR1 is LGHNA, CDR2 YNFKEQ. CDR3 amino acids: CASSQEIRGQGVAQYF. The CDR3 DNA is TGTGCCAGCAGCCAAGAAATACGGGGACAGGGAGTGGCGCAGTATTTT.

The chain couples TRBV5-6 to TRBJ1-2; D might be TRBD1 (6 bases). V was trimmed by 1 base and J by 0 bases, leaving 10 bases between them. Germline V gene lookup returns CDR1 SGHDT and CDR2 YYEEEE. The CDR3 runs 15 residues. CDR3 residues: CASSLQGNTNYGYTF. CDR3 DNA sequence: TGTGCCAGCAGCTTGCAGGGGAACACTAACTATGGCTACACCTTC.

The chain couples TRBV6-6 to TRBJ1-2; D call uncertain. There are 16 residues in the CDR3. Germline V gene lookup returns CDR1 MNHNY and CDR2 SVGAGI (reference sequence). Trimming removed 2 bases at V and 0 bases at J, with 13 bases between. CDR3 in amino acids: CASSYGRQLANYGYTF. CDR3 in DNA: TGTGCCAGCAGTTACGGGAGGCAGTTAGCTAACTATGGCTACACCTTC.

This clone was counted once. The chain links TRBV3-1 (or the pseudogene TRBV3-2) to TRBJ2-7, with D tentatively TRBD1 (6 bases). CDR1 is LGHDT and CDR2 is YNNKEL in the germline V gene (reference sequence). The CDR3 sequence is 17 residues long. Trimming shortened V by 0 bases and J by 3 bases, and 18 bases separated the two germline ends. The DNA of the CDR3 is TGTGCCAGCAGCCAAGATTGCGATAACAGGGACGGCTACGAGCAGTACTTC. It is translated as CASSQDCDNRDGYEQYF.

The CDR3 DNA is TGTGCCAGCGCCTCAGGGACTGAAGCTTTCTTT. Translated, it gives CASASGTEAFF. The chain combines TRBV6-5 with TRBJ1-1, with D maybe TRBD1 (5 bases). The germline CDR1 and CDR2 sequences are MNHEY and SVGAGI. Trimming took off 8 bases at V and 5 bases at J, with 9 bases between the two ends. This CDR3 is built from 11 residues.

The chain recombines TRBV7-3 with TRBJ1-1; TRBD1 matches 7 bases. V shed 5 bases, J shed 2 bases, and the junction held 8 bases outside the gene matches. The CDR3 is 15 residues long. Germline V gene data show CDR1 as SGHTA and CDR2 as FQGTGA. The CDR3 coding sequence is TGTGCCAGCAGCCCTCGGACAGGCGTAAACACTGAAGCTTTCTTT. Its translation: CASSPRTGVNTEAFF.

This clone appeared a few times. V and J are TRBV7-3 and TRBJ2-1; TRBD2 matches 10 bases. Germline V gene sequence: CDR1 SGHTA, CDR2 FQGTGA. The CDR3 runs 17 residues. V shed 2 bases, J shed 0 bases, and the junction held 4 bases outside the gene matches. The CDR3 bases are TGTGCCAGCAGCTTAGCGCTAGCGGGGGCCTCCTACAATGAGCAGTTCTTC. Translated, it gives CASSLALAGASYNEQFF.

The rearrangement uses TRBV10-3 and TRBJ2-3; 15 bases align to TRBD2. The CDR3 runs to 15 residues. CDR1 and CDR2 (germline): ENHRY, SYGVKD. V was clipped by 6 bases and J by 6 bases; unmatched bases: 4. Here the CDR3 reads CAIRDGLAGGDTQYF. CDR3 DNA sequence: TGTGCCATCAGGGACGGACTAGCGGGGGGGGATACGCAGTATTTT.

The CDR3 sequence: CASSLATSGGTDTQYF. The CDR3 nucleotides are TGCGCCAGCAGCTTGGCGACTAGCGGGGGCACAGATACGCAGTATTTT. The chain joins TRBV5-1 to TRBJ2-3; TRBD2 matches 11 bases. This CDR3 comprises 16 residues. From germline, CDR1 is SGHRS and CDR2 YFSETQ. The trim removed 0 bases at V and 1 base at J, leaving 1 base unmatched.

The J gene is TRBJ2-3, the V gene TRBV19, with TRBD2 identical over 12 bases. The germline V gene has CDR1 LNHDA and CDR2 SQIVND (reference sequence). V lost 6 bases to trimming and J lost 3 bases; unmatched junction nucleotides: 4. The CDR3 sequence is 15 residues long. For the CDR3, the DNA is TGTGCCAGTAGCACAACTAGCGGGGGGACAGATACGCAGTATTTT. It yields the protein CASSTTSGGTDTQYF.

The chain recombines TRBV11-2 with TRBJ2-1; D is perhaps TRBD2 (7 bases). V lost 5 bases to trimming and J lost 4 bases, with 18 bases between them. This CDR3 is built from 16 residues. The V gene's germline CDR1 is SGHAT and CDR2 FQNNGV. The CDR3 bases are TGTGCCAGCAGCCCCGTGAAGGGGGGGGTTTACAATGAGCAGTTCTTC. Translation: CASSPVKGGVYNEQFF.

The chain uses TRBV2 and TRBJ2-5, with TRBD2 matching 15 bases. V shed 5 bases, J shed 5 bases, and the junction held 6 bases outside the gene matches. The CDR3 contains 16 residues. Looked up from germline, CDR1 is SNHLY and CDR2 is FYNNEI. The CDR3 DNA is TGTGCCAGCAGTTGGACTAGCGGGGGGGTTAGGGAGACCCAGTACTTC. Its translation: CASSWTSGGVRETQYF.

V gene TRBV18 combines with J gene TRBJ2-3; D perhaps matches TRBD1 (5 bases). V lost 4 bases to trimming and J lost 2 bases, with 10 bases between them. Germline V gene sequence: CDR1 KGHSH, CDR2 LQKENI. This CDR3 has 14 residues. The CDR3 here is CASSLTQDTDTQYF. The DNA for the CDR3 is TGTGCCAGCTCACTGACACAGGACACAGATACGCAGTATTTT.

This chain connects TRBV28 to TRBJ2-3, with D unclear. V shed 5 bases and J shed 2 bases, with 11 bases lying between them. This CDR3 has 14 amino acids. Germline V gene data show CDR1 as MDHEN and CDR2 as SYDVKM. CDR3 sequence: CASSASPTTDTQYF. CDR3 in DNA: TGTGCCAGCAGTGCCTCTCCTACCACAGATACGCAGTATTTT.

The chain joins TRBV5-6 to TRBJ1-3; no firm D call. Germline CDR1 SGHDT, CDR2 YYEEEE. This CDR3 contains 16 residues. Trimming took 1 base from V and 0 from J, leaving 11 bases between them. This CDR3 reads CASSLRVGSSGNTIYF. The CDR3 DNA reads TGTGCCAGCAGCTTGCGGGTCGGGAGCTCTGGAAACACCATATATTTT.

The chain is built from TRBV6-5 and TRBJ2-1; D not certain. CDR1 is MNHEY, CDR2 SVGAGI, per germline. The V end was cut by 0 bases, the J end by 3 bases, with 6 bases between. CDR3 length: 14 amino acids. The chain's CDR3 is CASSYSSGYNEQFF. The CDR3 bases are TGTGCCAGCAGTTACTCATCGGGCTACAATGAGCAGTTCTTC.

The rearrangement uses TRBV6-4 and TRBJ2-7; D not resolved. This CDR3 region has 8 residues. Trimming cost V 7 bases and J 12 bases, with 7 bases left between them. Germline V gene data show CDR1 as MRHNA and CDR2 as SNTAGT. The CDR3 nucleotides read TGTGCCAGCAAGCTGGTGTACTTC. Encoded protein: CASKLVYF.

The CDR3 sequence is CASSQDPRDRERRGYTF. CDR3 DNA sequence: TGTGCCAGCAGCCAAGATCCAAGGGACAGGGAGCGTCGGGGCTACACCTTC. J is TRBJ1-2 and V is TRBV14, with 9 bases identical to TRBD1. Germline CDR1 reads SGHDN; CDR2 reads FVKESK. V gave up 0 bases and J gave up 8 bases; unmatched junction bases: 13. The CDR3 covers 17 residues. The full variable domain, with the rest looked up from reference TRBV14 and TRBJ1-2, is EAGVTQFPSHSVIEKGQTVTLRCDPISGHDNLYWYRRVMGKEIKFLLHFVKESKQDESGMPNNRFLAERTGGTYSTLKVQPAELEDSGVYFCASSQDPRDRERRGYTFGSGTRLTVV.

V gene TRBV14 combines with J gene TRBJ2-7, with 9 bases aligning to TRBD2. This CDR3 has 13 amino acids. Trimming removed 3 bases from V and 6 bases from J; junction bases left unmatched: 3. Per the germline V gene, CDR1 is SGHDN and CDR2 is FVKESK. The DNA of the CDR3 is TGTGCCAGCAGCCATCTAGCGGGGAGCGAGCAGTACTTC. Translation gives CASSHLAGSEQYF.

V gene TRBV5-5 combines with J gene TRBJ1-1; 7 nucleotides line up with TRBD1. The CDR3 runs to 15 residues. Germline assignment: CDR1 SGHKS and CDR2 YYEKEE (reference sequence). Trimming cost V 0 bases and J 0 bases; bases outside gene matches: 2. CDR3 in amino acids: CASSLVGQMNTEAFF. The CDR3 bases are TGTGCCAGCAGCTTGGTGGGACAGATGAACACTGAAGCTTTCTTT.

This sequence joins TRBV5-1 and TRBJ1-2; perhaps TRBD1 as D (5 bases). Trimming cost V 2 bases and J 2 bases, with 10 bases left between them. The length of the CDR3 is 14 residues. CDR1 is SGHRS and CDR2 is YFSETQ in the germline V gene. CDR3 coding DNA: TGCGCCAGCAGCTTCGGGGGAGTCAACTATGGCTACACCTTC. Translation gives CASSFGGVNYGYTF.

The chain links TRBV5-4 to TRBJ2-1; possible D gene TRBD1, 7 bases. The V gene lost 0 bases and the J gene lost 3 bases, with 10 bases spanning the gap. The CDR3 contains 15 residues. Germline V CDR1 and CDR2: SGHNT, YYREEE (reference sequence). The CDR3 reads CASSLGGTVYNEQFF. The DNA of the CDR3 is TGTGCCAGCAGCTTGGGCGGGACAGTCTACAATGAGCAGTTCTTC.

The chain carries TRBV3-1 (or the pseudogene TRBV3-2) and TRBJ2-2; D is possibly TRBD1 (7 bases). V lost 7 bases to trimming and J lost 1 base, with 16 bases between them. This CDR3 has 16 amino acids. Germline V gene data show CDR1 as LGHDT and CDR2 as YNNKEL (reference sequence). The CDR3 spells CASILQGRMNTGELFF. CDR3 sequence (DNA): TGTGCCAGCATCCTACAGGGGAGGATGAACACCGGGGAGCTGTTTTTT.

The V call is TRBV4-3, the J call TRBJ2-5; D might be TRBD2 (6 bases). V gave up 0 bases and J gave up 1 base, with 15 bases separating them. This CDR3 is built from 17 residues. Germline lookup yields CDR1 LGHNA and CDR2 YSLEER. The CDR3 loop reads CASSQDYGRQIQETQYF. The CDR3 nucleotides read TGCGCCAGCAGCCAAGATTACGGGAGACAAATCCAAGAGACCCAGTACTTC.